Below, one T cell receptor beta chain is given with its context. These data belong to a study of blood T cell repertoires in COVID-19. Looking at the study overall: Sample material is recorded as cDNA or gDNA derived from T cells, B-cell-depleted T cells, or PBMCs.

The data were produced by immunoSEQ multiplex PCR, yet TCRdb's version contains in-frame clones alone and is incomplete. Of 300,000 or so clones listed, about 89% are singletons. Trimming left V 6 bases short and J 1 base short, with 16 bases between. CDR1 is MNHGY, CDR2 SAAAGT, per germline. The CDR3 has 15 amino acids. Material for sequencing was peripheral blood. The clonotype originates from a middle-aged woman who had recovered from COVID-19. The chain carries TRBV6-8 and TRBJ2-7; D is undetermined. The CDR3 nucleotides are TGTGCCAGCAGGATCCAGGTTCTAACTTCCTACGAGCAGTACTTC. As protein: CASRIQVLTSYEQYF.